Listed below are T cell receptor beta chains from one sample, sequenced in a study of early T cells in non-severe SARS-CoV-2 infection. Via MiXCR, TCRdb re-called the 5' RACE reads, giving one row per CDR3 protein. The data show 45,000 or so distinct CDR3 sequences, roughly 4% seen once. The sequenced sample consisted of whole blood. These TCRs come from an adult who was a healthcare worker with PCR-confirmed SARS-CoV-2 infection or an uninfected control (not recorded which). Each CDR3 is given without its conserved first and last residue.

TRBJ2-1	TRBV11-2	ASSLALAGNNEQF
TRBJ2-3	TRBV5-1	ASSSTGRQDTQY
TRBJ2-1	TRBV20-1	SASFGQRVYNEQF
TRBJ2-1	TRBV30	AWSVTSSSYNEQF
TRBJ1-3	TRBV12-3/TRBV12-4	ASTQTGNPGNTIY
TRBJ2-6	TRBV7-8	ASSSRWDGANVLT
TRBJ1-2	TRBV28	ASGGGDVYGYT
TRBJ1-2	TRBV3-1	ASSQDGQNYGYT
TRBJ2-5	TRBV7-6	ASSPTYSQETQY
TRBJ1-2	TRBV12-3/TRBV12-4	ASATGILYGYT
TRBJ2-5	TRBV6-5	ASSYSGGPETQY
TRBJ2-3	TRBV11-2	ASSKGLAATDTQY
TRBJ1-5	TRBV6-5	ASSSRQGSNQPQH
TRBJ1-1	TRBV10-1	ASSEQGNTEAF
TRBJ2-5	TRBV12-3/TRBV12-4	ASRDGQQETQY
TRBJ2-3	TRBV6-1	ASSPRGVGEADTQY
TRBJ1-2	TRBV4-1	ASSQGGGLPNYGYT
TRBJ2-6	TRBV4-2	ASSQGPASGANVLT
TRBJ2-7	TRBV5-1	ASSLGTGTEQY
TRBJ1-1	TRBV7-2	ASSLTVVTEAF
TRBJ2-1	TRBV30	AWRGYYSYNEQF
TRBJ2-1	TRBV7-8	ASSAAPRFFYNEQF
TRBJ1-2	TRBV5-1	ASSLAQGGGYT
TRBJ2-3	TRBV4-1	ASSQRTGVIDTQY
TRBJ2-5	TRBV11-3	ASSYRQEQETQY
TRBJ2-3	TRBV5-1	ASSRLAGRDTQY
TRBJ2-7	TRBV18	ASSPDGGSEQY
TRBJ2-1	TRBV12-3/TRBV12-4	ASSSRGDRGSQSYNEQF
TRBJ2-3	TRBV9	ASSVGTSGSGGTDTQY
TRBJ2-5	TRBV19	ASSAYGTGGFQETQY
TRBJ1-2	TRBV5-1	ASSLWTGYGYT
TRBJ2-2	TRBV12-3/TRBV12-4	ASSSSYHTGELF
TRBJ2-3	TRBV3-1	ASSQDLGPTSTDTQY
TRBJ2-7	TRBV12-3/TRBV12-4	ASSLSPGGVYEQY
TRBJ2-7	TRBV14	ASSQRSSGTGYYEQY
TRBJ2-5	TRBV10-1	ASSDSQETQY
TRBJ2-3	TRBV12-3/TRBV12-4	ASSQLGGWGGTDTQY
TRBJ2-2	TRBV19	ASTTAGGAGELF